This entry is about one T cell receptor beta chain. This entry belongs to a study of blood T cell repertoires in COVID-19. At the level of the study: In each case, the material was cDNA or gDNA derived from T cells, B-cell-depleted T cells, or PBMCs.

From germline, CDR1 is SGHTA and CDR2 FQGNSA. The V and J ends lost 5 bases and 4 bases, in that order; junction bases with no gene match: 6. The CDR3 has 14 amino acids. Measured with immunoSEQ multiplex PCR; TCRdb has only the in-frame clones, and not every one. The sample shows about 170,000 clones, 83% of them seen only once. The chain uses TRBV7-2 and TRBJ2-3; 7 nucleotides line up with TRBD1. Sample: PBMCs or T cells enriched from blood (not recorded which). This TCR came from a woman aged 45-65 years who had recovered from COVID-19. In nucleotides, the CDR3 is TGTGCCAGCAGCCTCAGACAGGGCTCAGATACGCAGTATTTT. Protein sequence: CASSLRQGSDTQYF.